These 22 T cell receptor beta chains originate from one sample sequenced in a study of a mutant IDH1 vaccine in newly diagnosed glioma. Generated by immunoSEQ multiplex PCR, the TCRdb table keeps only in-frame clones and is missing some. The sample shows roughly 120,000 clones, about four fifths of them seen only once. The time point is: week 11, during vaccination. The content of each vaccine dose was 300 ug of mutant IDH1 20-mer peptide, and topical imiquimod accompanied it. The antigens these receptors bind are not known. Sequencing used PBMCs, obtained from a glioma patient whose treatment included an IDH1 peptide vaccine. The receptors shown here come from a man aged 35-49 years with glioma.

The V gene is TRBV5-1, the J gene TRBJ2-1; 9 bases line up with TRBD2. In germline, CDR1 is SGHRS, CDR2 YFSETQ. The CDR3 is 14 amino acids. Losses at the gene ends were 0 bases for V and 10 bases for J; bases not matched to a gene: 5. The CDR3 loop is CASSLVSAGGEQFF. The CDR3 DNA reads as TGCGCCAGCAGCTTGGTGTCAGCGGGAGGAGAGCAGTTCTTC.

Only a few counts were recorded for this clone. The chain recombines TRBV7-9 with TRBJ1-1, with D unclear. CDR3 size: 14 residues. The germline V gene encodes CDR1 SEHNR and CDR2 FQNEAQ (reference sequence). V was cut by 4 bases and J by 4 bases, with 13 bases left in between. The CDR3 bases are TGTGCCAGCAGCTCCATGGCCGCTCTCACTGAAGCTTTCTTT. Its translation: CASSSMAALTEAFF.

The J gene is TRBJ2-3, the V gene TRBV25-1; 8 bases fit TRBD2. The J segment lost 0 bases and the V segment lost 2 bases, leaving 1 base of the junction unmatched. Germline CDR1 MGHDK, CDR2 SYGVNS. There are 15 residues in the CDR3. The CDR3 is CASSEAGGSTDTQYF. CDR3 nucleotide sequence: TGTGCCAGCAGTGAAGCGGGAGGAAGCACAGATACGCAGTATTTT.

This clone is a singleton in its sample. The chain joins TRBV30 to TRBJ1-1; tentatively, D is TRBD1 (6 bases). Trimming took 2 bases from V and 5 from J, leaving 12 bases between them. From germline, CDR1 is GTSNPN and CDR2 SVGIG (reference sequence). The CDR3 totals 13 residues. The CDR3 nucleotides are TGTGCCTGGAGTATGGGGGGGGCGACTGAAGCTTTCTTT. Translating it yields CAWSMGGATEAFF.

The V call is TRBV19, the J call TRBJ2-5; D ambiguous. Germline values: CDR1 LNHDA, CDR2 SQIVND (reference sequence). The V gene lost 7 bases and the J gene lost 4 bases, with 4 bases spanning the gap. The CDR3 spans 10 residues. The CDR3 loop is CASKLETQYF. The CDR3 nucleotides are TGTGCCAGTAAATTAGAGACCCAGTACTTC.

This chain links TRBV13 with TRBJ2-2, with D maybe TRBD1 (5 bases). Trimming took 7 bases from V and 6 from J, leaving 9 bases between them. The germline CDR1 and CDR2 sequences are PRHDT and FYEKMQ (reference sequence). The CDR3 has 12 amino acids. This CDR3 reads CASTQGPGELFF. CDR3 coding DNA: TGTGCCAGCACCCAGGGCCCCGGGGAGCTGTTTTTT.

The chain uses TRBV19 and TRBJ1-6, with no clear D. Trimming removed 1 base from V and 6 bases from J, with 16 bases in between. This CDR3 contains 17 residues. CDR1 and CDR2 (germline): LNHDA, SQIVND (reference sequence). CDR3 DNA sequence: TGTGCCAGTAGTATAGGAGAAACGGGAGTCTCTAATTCACCCCTCCACTTT. As protein: CASSIGETGVSNSPLHF.

This chain uses TRBV20-1 with TRBJ1-1; a possible D gene is TRBD1 (6 bases). The CDR3 contains 11 residues. Trimming pared 6 bases from V and 5 bases from J, leaving 10 bases between. Germline V CDR1 and CDR2: DFQATT, SNEGSKA (reference sequence). The CDR3: CSANRATEAFF. As DNA, the CDR3 is TGCAGTGCGAACAGGGCAACTGAAGCTTTCTTT.

The chain has TRBV10-3 and TRBJ2-6; D unclear. The CDR3 totals 14 residues. Looked up from germline, CDR1 is ENHRY and CDR2 is SYGVKD. V was cut by 10 bases and J by 0 bases, with 10 bases left in between. CDR3 amino acids: CANAANSGANVLTF. The DNA of the CDR3 is TGTGCCAACGCGGCGAACTCTGGGGCCAACGTCCTGACTTTC.

The chain couples TRBV13 to TRBJ1-2; TRBD1 might be the D (6 bases). The germline V gene encodes CDR1 PRHDT and CDR2 FYEKMQ (reference sequence). Trimming removed 6 bases at V and 3 bases at J, with 14 bases between. The CDR3 totals 14 residues. Written as DNA, the CDR3 is TGTGCCAGCAGAATAGGACAGTCAGACTATGGCTACACCTTC. This sequence encodes CASRIGQSDYGYTF.

The rearrangement joins TRBV5-6 to TRBJ2-7; a possible D gene is TRBD1 (7 bases). This CDR3 region has 16 residues. CDR1 and CDR2 from the germline V gene are SGHDT and YYEEEE. V gave up 4 bases and J gave up 7 bases, with 24 bases separating them. CDR3 protein: CASSLFRRQGLSEQYF. In nucleotides, the CDR3 is TGTGCCAGCAGCCTCTTTAGGCGACAGGGACTTTCTGAGCAGTACTTC.

The chain has TRBV6-4 and TRBJ1-1, with no clear D. This CDR3 region has 13 residues. Germline V gene sequence: CDR1 MRHNA, CDR2 SNTAGT. V was shortened by 2 bases and J by 11 bases, with 15 bases between the two germline ends. As DNA, the CDR3 is TGTGCCAGCAGTGACGGTATTGCCAGTGTTGCTTTCTTT. Protein product: CASSDGIASVAFF.

This chain links TRBV18 with TRBJ2-3, with D perhaps matching TRBD1 (6 bases). CDR3 size: 13 residues. Germline V CDR1 and CDR2: KGHSH, LQKENI. V was cut by 6 bases and J by 1 base, with 8 bases left in between. DNA of the CDR3: TGTGCCAGCTCGGGGACACGCACAGATACGCAGTATTTT. Amino acid sequence: CASSGTRTDTQYF. The complete variable domain, with remaining parts taken from reference TRBV18 and TRBJ2-3, reads NAGVMQNPRHLVRRRGQEARLRCSPMKGHSHVYWYRQLPEEGLKFMVYLQKENIIDESGMPKERFSAEFPKEGPSILRIQQVVRGDSAAYFCASSGTRTDTQYFGPGTRLTVL.

V is TRBV5-1 and J is TRBJ1-2; the match to TRBD1 covers 9 bases. J gave up 5 bases and V 4 bases, and 3 bases lay outside the gene matches. Germline CDR1 is SGHRS and CDR2 is YFSETQ. The CDR3 contains 13 residues. This chain's CDR3 is CASSIGQGYGYTF. CDR3 in DNA: TGCGCCAGCAGCATCGGACAGGGGTATGGCTACACCTTC. Full variable domain (rest looked up from reference TRBV5-1 and TRBJ1-2): KAGVTQTPRYLIKTRGQQVTLSCSPISGHRSVSWYQQTPGQGLQFLFEYFSETQRNKGNFPGRFSGRQFSNSRSEMNVSTLELGDSALYLCASSIGQGYGYTFGSGTRLTVV.

DNA of the CDR3: TGTGCCAGCAGTGGTCTACAGGGGGCCATTAATGAGCAGTTCTTC. Encoded protein: CASSGLQGAINEQFF. The chain combines TRBV2 with TRBJ2-1, with TRBD1 matching 9 bases. This CDR3 is 15 amino acids long. Per the germline V gene, CDR1 is SNHLY and CDR2 is FYNNEI. The V and J ends lost 4 bases and 7 bases, in that order; junction bases with no gene match: 8. The full variable domain, in which reference TRBV2 and TRBJ2-1 provide the parts outside the CDR3, is EPEVTQTPSHQVTQMGQEVILRCVPISNHLYFYWYRQILGQKVEFLVSFYNNEISEKSEIFDDQFSVERPDGSNFTLKIRSTKLEDSAMYFCASSGLQGAINEQFFGPGTRLTVL.

The rearrangement links TRBV7-3 to TRBJ2-1, with 13 bases fitting TRBD2. Germline-derived CDR1 and CDR2 are SGHTA and FQGTGA. The CDR3 has 15 amino acids. Unmatched junction bases numbered 6, after V lost 5 bases and J lost 8 bases. CDR3 region: CASSRGTSGTDEQFF. CDR3 DNA: TGTGCCAGCAGCCGCGGGACTAGCGGGACCGATGAGCAGTTCTTC.

The V gene is TRBV18, the J gene TRBJ1-5; the D is unclear. V lost 3 bases, J lost 1 base, and 13 bases lay in between. This CDR3 contains 16 residues. Germline V gene data show CDR1 as KGHSH and CDR2 as LQKENI. In DNA form, the CDR3 reads TGTGCCAGCTCACCCATAGTATCACAAAGCAATCAGCCCCAGCATTTT. Its protein product is CASSPIVSQSNQPQHF. The full variable domain, with the rest looked up from reference TRBV18 and TRBJ1-5, is NAGVMQNPRHLVRRRGQEARLRCSPMKGHSHVYWYRQLPEEGLKFMVYLQKENIIDESGMPKERFSAEFPKEGPSILRIQQVVRGDSAAYFCASSPIVSQSNQPQHFGDGTRLSIL.

The rearrangement uses TRBV6-5 and TRBJ2-7; the D gene could be TRBD1 or TRBD2 (6 bases each). Per the germline V gene, CDR1 is MNHEY and CDR2 is SVGAGI. With 10 bases removed from V and 3 bases from J, the gap between germline ends came to 22 bases. The CDR3 is 15 amino acids. DNA for the CDR3: TGTGCCACCTCCGGAGGGGGTAGCGGCTACTACGAGCAGTACTTC. It encodes CATSGGGSGYYEQYF.

The chain carries TRBV6-1 and TRBJ2-7; 10 nucleotides align to TRBD1. Trimming cost V 0 bases and J 3 bases; bases outside gene matches: 2. The length of the CDR3 is 15 residues. Looked up from germline, CDR1 is MNHNS and CDR2 is SASEGT. The CDR3: CASSEATGGSYEQYF. As DNA, the CDR3 is TGTGCCAGCAGTGAAGCGACAGGGGGCAGCTACGAGCAGTACTTC.

In its sample, this clone was seen a few times. V and J are TRBV6-5 and TRBJ1-1; tentatively, D is TRBD1 (6 bases). The CDR3 runs 15 residues. Germline loops: CDR1 MNHEY, CDR2 SVGAGI. Trimming left V 7 bases short and J 4 bases short, with 19 bases between. The CDR3 here is CASKPRQVHPTEAFF. CDR3 DNA sequence: TGTGCCAGCAAACCAAGACAGGTCCACCCCACTGAAGCTTTCTTT.

The chain is built from TRBV28 and TRBJ1-5; D gene ambiguous. The CDR3 length is 15 residues. Deletions cut 6 bases from V and 3 bases from J, with 15 bases between. Germline V gene sequence: CDR1 MDHEN, CDR2 SYDVKM. This CDR3 is CASSLVADHNQPQHF. The CDR3 region has the DNA TGTGCCAGCAGCCTAGTGGCGGACCACAATCAGCCCCAGCATTTT.

The V and J genes are TRBV7-2 and TRBJ2-2, with 8 bases that match TRBD2. This CDR3 region has 15 residues. Germline V CDR1 and CDR2: SGHTA, FQGNSA. The ends lost 0 bases at V and 3 bases at J; junction bases unmatched: 0. CDR3 sequence reads: CASSLALADTGELFF. Here the CDR3 DNA reads TGTGCCAGCAGCTTAGCACTAGCGGACACCGGGGAGCTGTTTTTT.